This entry features one T cell receptor beta chain sequence. The target antigen is unknown. Trimming at V came to 0 bases and at J to 4 bases, leaving 7 bases not matched to a gene. The germline V gene encodes CDR1 SQVTM and CDR2 ANQGSEA. This CDR3 comprises 15 residues. TCRdb's table, derived via immunoSEQ multiplex PCR, lists solely in-frame clones and lacks some. The sample lists approximately 140,000 clones; around four fifths were seen once. This sample is drawn from a study of radiation and T cells in renal cell carcinoma. Whole-study context: Nephrectomy followed 15 Gy stereotactic body radiation by 4 weeks. The study, taken as a whole, reports: In blood, top tumor clones expanded by 2 weeks, shrinking by 4. Baseline intratumoral clonotype presence is unknown without pretreatment biopsies.

Time point in this sample: baseline pretreatment blood. Documented treatment: 15 Gy SBRT to primary tumor, nephrectomy 4 weeks later. After SBRT, blood was collected at 2 and 4 weeks, plus baseline. The TCR originated in a woman aged 45-65 years with renal cell carcinoma. The V and J genes are TRBV29-1 and TRBJ2-3; 7 bases map to TRBD1. The source material was blood, sampled from a patient whose treatment included radiotherapy and nephrectomy. Here the CDR3 DNA reads TGCAGCGTTGAAGACCCAAGACAGGGCGCAGATACGCAGTATTTT. Translating it yields CSVEDPRQGADTQYF.